The T cell receptor (beta chain) under discussion was sequenced for a study of TIL therapy for anti-PD-1-resistant metastatic lung cancer. As for time point: pre-treatment sample, taken before nivolumab and TIL therapy. The CDR3 has 16 residues. Germline V lookup: CDR1 SGHDT, CDR2 YYEEEE. Trimming shortened V by 3 bases and J by 0 bases, and 16 bases separated the two germline ends. The immunoSEQ assay was v3. Method: immunoSEQ multiplex PCR; TCRdb's copy keeps in-frame clones and lacks some. Of about 43,000 clones listed, approximately 79% are singletons. Sequences were derived from blood, sampled at baseline. The TCR originated in an older man with non-small cell lung cancer. V and J are TRBV5-6 and TRBJ2-7, with a weak D call TRBD1 (6 bases). CDR3 in DNA: TGTGCCAGCAGCTGGCGGTCGGGACAAGTCTCCTACGAGCAGTACTTC. This gives the protein CASSWRSGQVSYEQYF.